Listed here is a single T cell receptor (beta chain). The antigen remains undetermined. The data were taken from a study of cytomegalovirus exposure and HLA in healthy donors. Study-level points and caveats: The classifier, whose performance was assessed in both the original and validation cohorts, reportedly diagnosed cytomegalovirus status with high specificity and sensitivity. One later analysis reportedly identified an Asian-associated ancestry cluster that showed fewer N-insertions than the approximately 670-donor mean.

PCR was performed using 60 Vbeta and 13 Jbeta primers. Sequenced by immunoSEQ multiplex PCR; TCRdb stores in-frame clones only, minus some. The data contain roughly 97,000 clones, less than 85% of them singletons. V lost 5 bases to trimming and J lost 7 bases; unmatched junction nucleotides: 10. Germline V gene lookup returns CDR1 LNHNV and CDR2 YYDKDF (reference sequence). This CDR3 region has 16 residues. The clonotype comes from a young woman in good health and CMV-seropositive. The sequenced sample consisted of PBMCs. The V gene is TRBV15, the J gene TRBJ2-1; 11 nucleotides agree with TRBD1. The CDR3 DNA sequence: TGTGCCACCAGCTCAGAGGACAGGGGGCTGAGGAATGAGCAGTTCTTC. Amino acids: CATSSEDRGLRNEQFF.